These 20 T cell receptor beta chains share one sample of origin, sequenced in a study of T cell repertoires in cytomegalovirus infection (dated by TCRdb to between 2018 and 2020). Sequencing relied on an Illumina HiSeq 1500. The public reads were reanalyzed by TCRdb: fastp trimming at Q25, MiXCR alignment, in-frame beta chains only. Rows with one shared CDR3 protein collapse into an entry with the most common genes and DNA. The table for this sample lists hundreds of thousands of distinct CDR3 sequences; 9.6% of them were counted only once. 2% to 3% of the sample is in the top ten clones. Sequences were obtained from PBMCs. The receptors were gathered from a human donor in good health (CMV status not recorded). Some clones in this sample may be carry-over from other donors' samples.

This clonotype was counted between two and nine times. The chain has TRBV25-1 and TRBJ1-2; D is ambiguous. The CDR3 spans 13 residues. Trimming stripped 2 bases from V and 1 base from J, with 5 bases between. Germline values: CDR1 MGHDK, CDR2 SYGVNS. CDR3 sequence: CASSELLNYGYTF. Written as DNA, the CDR3 is TGTGCCAGCAGTGAACTCCTTAACTATGGCTACACCTTC.

This clonotype was seen repeatedly, ten times or more. The chain combines TRBV29-1 with TRBJ1-1; D ambiguous. V was shortened by 3 bases and J by 5 bases, with 4 bases between the two germline ends. The CDR3 is made up of 10 amino acids. CDR1 is SQVTM and CDR2 is ANQGSEA in the germline V gene. The CDR3 is CSVDSTEAFF. The CDR3 DNA sequence: TGCAGCGTTGATTCTACTGAAGCTTTCTTT.

The table lists this clonotype with many counts. In DNA, the CDR3 is TGCAGTGCTGGGGGGGACAGGGTCAATGAGCAGTTCTTC. Protein sequence: CSAGGDRVNEQFF. The rearrangement joins TRBV20-1 to TRBJ2-1; 9 bases map to TRBD1. Losses at the gene ends were 5 bases for V and 6 bases for J; bases not matched to a gene: 5. The length of the CDR3 is 13 residues. Germline CDR1 is DFQATT and CDR2 is SNEGSKA (reference sequence).

The V and J genes are TRBV6-6 and TRBJ1-2, with unresolved D. Germline V gene sequence: CDR1 MNHNY, CDR2 SVGAGI (reference sequence). The CDR3 spans 13 residues. Trimming took 6 bases from V and 1 from J, leaving 9 bases between them. CDR3 coding DNA: TGTGCCAGCAGCGACCAAAATAACTATGGCTACACCTTC. Translated, it gives CASSDQNNYGYTF.

In this sample, this clonotype turned up many times. The chain employs TRBV5-1 and TRBJ2-1; possibly TRBD1 or TRBD2 for D (6 bases each). Trimming left V 6 bases short and J 1 base short, with 17 bases between. Germline CDR1 is SGHRS and CDR2 is YFSETQ. CDR3 length equals 16 residues. The CDR3 loop reads CASTAGGGNSYNEQFF. The CDR3 DNA sequence: TGCGCCAGCACCGCCGGAGGGGGTAATTCCTACAATGAGCAGTTCTTC.

The chain links TRBV5-1 to TRBJ2-2, with a tentative D call TRBD1 (6 bases). Between the trimmed V and J ends, which lost 4 bases and 5 bases, there was a span of 12 bases. CDR1 is SGHRS and CDR2 is YFSETQ in the germline V gene. This CDR3 region has 14 residues. The DNA of the CDR3 is TGCGCCAGCAGCCTCATCGGGACAACCGGGGAGCTGTTTTTT. This codes for CASSLIGTTGELFF.

This clonotype was observed a few times. This CDR3 reads CASSGSRAGTDTQYF. The CDR3 coding sequence is TGTGCCAGCAGTGGGAGTCGCGCCGGCACAGATACGCAGTATTTT. The V call is TRBV2, the J call TRBJ2-3; D remains ambiguous. The V end lost 4 bases, the J end lost 1 base, and 12 bases lay between the germline ends. CDR1 is SNHLY, CDR2 FYNNEI, per germline. This CDR3 comprises 15 residues.

This clonotype was counted many times. DNA for the CDR3: TGTGCCAGGACAGGGGACACCGGGGAGCTGTTTTTT. It specifies CARTGDTGELFF. The chain recombines TRBV7-2 with TRBJ2-2, with 8 bases aligning to TRBD1. Trimming removed 9 bases from V and 3 bases from J; junction bases left unmatched: 0. This CDR3 has 12 residues. Germline assignment: CDR1 SGHTA and CDR2 FQGNSA.

This clonotype has a count of ten or more. The chain links TRBV5-4 to TRBJ2-3, with D possibly TRBD1 on 6 matching bases. Germline-derived CDR1 and CDR2 are SGHNT and YYREEE (reference sequence). CDR3 length equals 14 residues. Trimming took off 3 bases at V and 5 bases at J, with 13 bases between the two ends. CDR3 protein: CASSWGLVKDTQYF. The CDR3, as DNA: TGTGCCAGCAGCTGGGGGCTGGTGAAAGATACGCAGTATTTT. Variable domain in full (rest from reference TRBV5-4 and TRBJ2-3): ETGVTQSPTHLIKTRGQQVTLRCSSQSGHNTVSWYQQALGQGPQFIFQYYREEENGRGNFPPRFSGLQFPNYSSELNVNALELDDSALYLCASSWGLVKDTQYFGPGTRLTVL.

There are many counts of this clonotype. V is TRBV15 and J is TRBJ2-6; no definite D call. CDR1 is LNHNV and CDR2 is YYDKDF in the germline V gene (reference sequence). CDR3 length: 17 residues. V gave up 0 bases and J gave up 1 base, with 10 bases separating them. CDR3 DNA sequence: TGTGCCACCAGCAGAGATCTTTCGGAATCTGGGGCCAACGTCCTGACTTTC. It encodes CATSRDLSESGANVLTF.

Only a few counts were recorded for this clonotype. This chain uses TRBV23-1 with TRBJ2-7; 7 bases are shared with TRBD1. TRBV23-1 is classed as an ORF, of uncertain function. The CDR3 is 13 residues long. V lost 3 bases and J lost 5; bases outside the gene matches: 4. This CDR3 reads CASSHDRAHEQYF. The CDR3, as DNA: TGCGCCAGCAGTCATGACAGGGCGCACGAGCAGTACTTC.

This clonotype appeared many times. The chain carries TRBV4-1 and TRBJ2-4; possible D gene TRBD2, 6 bases. The length of the CDR3 is 15 residues. CDR1 and CDR2 (germline): MGHRA, YSYEKL. V gave up 0 bases and J gave up 8 bases, with 14 bases separating them. The CDR3 DNA is TGCGCCAGCAGCCAAGATGGCGGGATAGGAGACATTCAGTACTTC. Protein sequence: CASSQDGGIGDIQYF.

This clonotype was seen ten or more times. CDR3 sequence: CASSLGQARVNEKLFF. The CDR3 nucleotides are TGTGCCAGCAGTTTAGGACAGGCCAGAGTCAATGAAAAACTGTTTTTT. The chain links TRBV28 to TRBJ1-4, with TRBD1 matching over 7 bases. Per germline, CDR1 MDHEN and CDR2 SYDVKM. V lost 2 bases, J lost 5 bases, and 8 bases stayed unmatched. The CDR3 is 16 residues long.

This clonotype has ten or more counts. This sequence joins TRBV7-2 and TRBJ2-5; unclear D gene. This CDR3 spans 12 amino acids. Germline CDR1 and CDR2: SGHTA and FQGNSA. V was cut by 5 bases and J by 0 bases, with 4 bases left in between. The CDR3 sequence is CASSMYQETQYF. Written as DNA, the CDR3 is TGTGCCAGCAGCATGTACCAAGAGACCCAGTACTTC.

This clonotype was detected many times. The chain combines TRBV28 with TRBJ2-3, with TRBD2 identical over 8 bases. Germline CDR1 MDHEN, CDR2 SYDVKM. The junction had 5 bases not matched to a gene; V was cut back by 8 bases and J by 4 bases. This CDR3 is 13 amino acids long. The DNA for the CDR3 is TGTGCCAGCTTGGCGGGGGGCCCAGATACGCAGTATTTT. The encoded protein is CASLAGGPDTQYF.

This clonotype has a count of ten or more. The gene calls are TRBV19 and TRBJ1-4; D uncertain. Germline loops: CDR1 LNHDA, CDR2 SQIVND (reference sequence). The CDR3 has 11 residues. V was pared by 8 bases and J by 11 bases, with 12 bases between. CDR3 sequence (DNA): TGTGCCAGTTCGACGGAGTGGAAACTGTTTTTT. Its translation is CASSTEWKLFF. The full variable domain, its missing parts supplied by reference TRBV19 and TRBJ1-4, is DGGITQSPKYLFRKEGQNVTLSCEQNLNHDAMYWYRQDPGQGLRLIYYSQIVNDFQKGDIAEGYSVSREKKESFPLTVTSAQKNPTAFYLCASSTEWKLFFGSGTQLSVL.

This clonotype has ten or more counts. The chain is built from TRBV2 and TRBJ2-2, with D hard to call. CDR1 is SNHLY, CDR2 FYNNEI, per germline. The CDR3 runs to 14 residues. Trimming took off 4 bases at V and 3 bases at J, with 9 bases between the two ends. In DNA form, the CDR3 reads TGTGCCAGCAGTGCGGTGGCAGACACCGGGGAGCTGTTTTTT. This codes for CASSAVADTGELFF.

This clonotype came up many times. V and J are TRBV7-3 and TRBJ2-6; D remains unclear. In germline, CDR1 is SGHTA, CDR2 FQGTGA. Trimming pared 4 bases from V and 0 bases from J, leaving 10 bases between. There are 16 residues in the CDR3. The CDR3: CASSSDSGSGANVLTF. The CDR3 DNA is TGTGCCAGCAGCTCCGATTCGGGCTCTGGGGCCAACGTCCTGACTTTC.

The CDR3 sequence: CASTPTVNTEAFF. DNA of the CDR3: TGTGCCAGTACCCCGACAGTTAACACTGAAGCTTTCTTT. The V gene is TRBV19, the J gene TRBJ1-1; D may be TRBD1 (5 bases). Trimming removed 7 bases from V and 2 bases from J, with 11 bases in between. CDR1 is LNHDA and CDR2 is SQIVND in the germline V gene (reference sequence). The CDR3 runs to 13 residues.

In its sample, this clonotype was seen many times. J is TRBJ1-5 and V is TRBV13, with D unclear. Deletions cut 2 bases from V and 4 bases from J, with 9 bases between. The CDR3 totals 14 residues. Germline CDR1 reads PRHDT; CDR2 reads FYEKMQ (reference sequence). The DNA for the CDR3 is TGTGCCAGCAGCTTAACAGCGGATAATCAGCCCCAGCATTTT. It codes for CASSLTADNQPQHF.